The rows below give T cell receptor beta chains drawn from one sample of a study of blood T cell repertoires in COVID-19. Using immunoSEQ multiplex PCR, the repertoire was profiled, and TCRdb retains in-frame clones only, with some absent. The table includes around 100,000 clones, around nine tenths detected once. The sample was peripheral blood. These receptors originate from an elderly man with acute or convalescent COVID-19. CDR3s leave out the opening cysteine and the closing phenylalanine or tryptophan. The D gene is left open where the match is weak.

V gene,D gene,CDR3 protein
TRBV25-1,TRBD1,ASSWTGSSPLH
TRBV27,TRBD2,ASSSQTAGGTYEQY
TRBV25-1,TRBD1,ASSGWGQNSPLH
TRBV19,NA,ASSIVDGYT
TRBV10-1,NA,ASRHPSHKRDYGYT
TRBV7-2,TRBD1,ASSAKGQTLNIQY
TRBV24-1,TRBD2,ATGTSGSTGELF
TRBV9,TRBD2,ASSVRTSGTYNEQF
TRBV28,NA,ASSLNRVRSDIQY
TRBV5-4,NA,ASRSDENTGELF
TRBV7-8,TRBD2,ASSGRASGKFRAYEQY
TRBV7-9,TRBD2,ASSVAGTSNEQF
TRBV14,TRBD1,ASSPLGTGGDGYT
TRBV6-6,NA,ASSSPGALYEQY
TRBV4-3,TRBD2,ASSQIIQGTSAYNEQF
TRBV7-9,TRBD1,ASSSLDRGLRGYT
TRBV28,NA,ASSGGGAYEKLF
TRBV5-1,TRBD1,ASSADRGEQF
TRBV6-5,NA,ASSTLHQGNGYT
TRBV5-4,NA,ASSSGQPLEGYT
TRBV6-5,NA,ASRKARDYNEQF
TRBV21-1,NA,ASSPQSGQTYEQY
TRBV6-5,NA,ASSYRGLTGELF
TRBV5-4,NA,ASSRQVPRGHTEAF
TRBV27,NA,ASSPIMGGSPLH
TRBV12-3/TRBV12-4,NA,ASSLINEQF
TRBV7-6,NA,ASSRTADGYEKLF
TRBV5-1,TRBD1,ASSLAGTGFPGQETQY
TRBV2,NA,ARSSYVDTEAF
TRBV27,TRBD1,ASSSLGQGPQETQY
TRBV10-3,TRBD1,AISGGQGSEQY
TRBV7-8,TRBD1,ASSPRTGGVGEQY
TRBV24-1,TRBD1,ATSGRGLGQPQH
TRBV6-2/TRBV6-3,TRBD1,ASSPLPGQFRATNEKLF
TRBV6-1,NA,ASSALGASSYNEQF
TRBV7-6,TRBD2,ASSLGLATRGNEQF
TRBV4-3,TRBD1,ASATRDRGRTEAF
TRBV19,TRBD1,ASNMGQGINTGELF
TRBV7-2,TRBD2,ASSLDPSGSPETQY
TRBV7-2,TRBD1,ASSLVDRSQETQY
TRBV19,TRBD1,ASSKDRGSNQPQH
TRBV5-4,NA,ASSLERLNEQF
TRBV6-1,TRBD1,ASSDGQGGRLYQETQY